The entry below describes one T cell receptor (beta chain). One base away lies a much larger clone, so this may be a sequencing read error. The data belong to a study of blood T cells in healthy people across ages. Then a second PCR, running roughly 7 to 11 cycles, was carried out with a sample-barcoded 5' primer and a J-beta primer mix. TCRdb redid the calling of the 5' RACE reads with MiXCR, one entry per CDR3 protein. The table shows 700,000 to 1,000,000 distinct CDR3 sequences, with around two fifths occurring only once. CDR3 length: 16 amino acids. Sequencing input: blood. The chain employs TRBV12-3 or TRBV12-4 and TRBJ2-5, with D perhaps given as TRBD1 or TRBD2 (5 bases each). The receptor comes from a man aged 55 to 70 in good health. CDR3: CASSPPGPLGEEAQYF. The CDR3 DNA reads as TGTGCCAGCAGTCCCCCGGGACCGCTCGGGGAAGAGGCCCAGTACTTC.